One T cell receptor (beta chain) is described in this entry. The data derive from a study of OX40 agonist ivuxolimab in advanced cancers. The protocol was immunoSEQ multiplex PCR, while the TCRdb copy is restricted to in-frame clones and leaves out a portion. The sample has about 79,000 clones; around 85% are singletons. The CDR3 runs 14 residues. V was clipped by 8 bases and J by 3 bases, with 14 bases between them. Material: CD4+ or CD8+ T cells sorted from blood, obtained in a trial of the OX40 agonist ivuxolimab. This chain links TRBV23-1 with TRBJ1-5; D gene uncertain. TRBV23-1 is labeled an ORF, and its function is uncertain. This sequence originates from an adult with an advanced solid tumor such as melanoma, head and neck, liver or kidney cancer. The CDR3 sequence: CASVLYTFNQPQHF. The DNA of the CDR3 is TGCGCCAGCGTCCTTTACACATTCAATCAGCCCCAGCATTTT.